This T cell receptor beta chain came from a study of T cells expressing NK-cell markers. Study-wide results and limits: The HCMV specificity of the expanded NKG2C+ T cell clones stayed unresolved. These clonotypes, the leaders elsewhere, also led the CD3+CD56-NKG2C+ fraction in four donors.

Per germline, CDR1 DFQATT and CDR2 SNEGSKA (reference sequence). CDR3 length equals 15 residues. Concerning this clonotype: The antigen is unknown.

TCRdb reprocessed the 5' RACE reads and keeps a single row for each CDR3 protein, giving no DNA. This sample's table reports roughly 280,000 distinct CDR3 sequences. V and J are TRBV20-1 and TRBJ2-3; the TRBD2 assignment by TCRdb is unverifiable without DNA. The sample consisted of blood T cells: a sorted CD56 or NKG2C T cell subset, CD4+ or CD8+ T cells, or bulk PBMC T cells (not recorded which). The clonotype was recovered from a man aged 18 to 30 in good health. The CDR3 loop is CSASGGLAGTDTQYF.